A selection of T cell receptor beta chains follows, all from one sample in a study of blood T cell repertoires in COVID-19. Some clones are missing from TCRdb's copy, which holds only in-frame ones; the method was immunoSEQ multiplex PCR. Of about 170,000 clones in the sample, around 83% are singletons; the top ten hold around 19%. Sequencing used peripheral blood. The receptor source for this set is a woman in her seventies who had recovered from COVID-19. The CDR3 runs from the conserved cysteine through the conserved F or W. The order of the fields is J gene, V gene, CDR3 protein.

j_call: TRBJ2-1
v_call: TRBV28
cdr3_aa: CASSTPGQGLNEQFF

j_call: TRBJ2-5
v_call: TRBV20-1
cdr3_aa: CSARSQETQYF

j_call: TRBJ2-2
v_call: TRBV5-1
cdr3_aa: CASSSRDRGFSGTGELFF

j_call: TRBJ1-2
v_call: TRBV7-2
cdr3_aa: CASTPGGPF

j_call: TRBJ1-1
v_call: TRBV19
cdr3_aa: CASTPLTGVNTEAFF

j_call: TRBJ2-7
v_call: TRBV2
cdr3_aa: CASNLKGQGDYEQYF

j_call: TRBJ2-7
v_call: TRBV10-2
cdr3_aa: CASSRTGFRDEQYF

j_call: TRBJ1-2
v_call: TRBV28
cdr3_aa: CASRWGGLNYGYTF

j_call: TRBJ1-1
v_call: TRBV7-2
cdr3_aa: CASSSPGGWTEAFF

j_call: TRBJ2-7
v_call: TRBV9
cdr3_aa: CASSRVGSGINEQYF

j_call: TRBJ2-2
v_call: TRBV28
cdr3_aa: CASRGASGKRITGELFF

j_call: TRBJ2-4
v_call: TRBV5-3
cdr3_aa: CARSGGLAGVAYIQYF

j_call: TRBJ1-1
v_call: TRBV11-1
cdr3_aa: CASSLGGVSGVSEAFF

j_call: TRBJ1-6
v_call: TRBV7-9
cdr3_aa: CASSGQGARAASPLHF

j_call: TRBJ1-4
v_call: TRBV6-5
cdr3_aa: CASSYGDRDEKLFF

j_call: TRBJ2-3
v_call: TRBV7-6
cdr3_aa: CASSLARASTQYF

j_call: TRBJ1-2
v_call: TRBV19
cdr3_aa: CASSIGAGNYGYTF

j_call: TRBJ2-2
v_call: TRBV10-3
cdr3_aa: CATEDSKNTGELFF

j_call: TRBJ1-2
v_call: TRBV6-4
cdr3_aa: CASSDSQGSRGYTF

j_call: TRBJ2-3
v_call: TRBV6-4
cdr3_aa: CASSDGSGSTDTQYF

j_call: TRBJ1-2
v_call: TRBV4-1
cdr3_aa: CASSQGTAANYGYTF

j_call: TRBJ2-5
v_call: TRBV29-1
cdr3_aa: CSVGGPSGGGTQYF

j_call: TRBJ2-3
v_call: TRBV11-2
cdr3_aa: CASSPWTGSTDTQYF

j_call: TRBJ2-7
v_call: TRBV7-2
cdr3_aa: CASSSFLAGTYEQYF

j_call: TRBJ1-6
v_call: TRBV7-3
cdr3_aa: CASSLASDTSLHF

j_call: TRBJ1-2
v_call: TRBV14
cdr3_aa: CASSRGRSPYYGYTF

j_call: TRBJ2-7
v_call: TRBV5-1
cdr3_aa: CASSLGGGRYEQYF

j_call: TRBJ2-1
v_call: TRBV4-3
cdr3_aa: CASRHPGGGLDGREQFF

j_call: TRBJ2-2
v_call: TRBV9
cdr3_aa: CASSFRLAGTGELFF

j_call: TRBJ1-2
v_call: TRBV6-5
cdr3_aa: CASTRGGSGAYGYTF

j_call: TRBJ2-3
v_call: TRBV2
cdr3_aa: CASRRQGTQYF

j_call: TRBJ2-5
v_call: TRBV7-3
cdr3_aa: CASSLTLEEETQYF

j_call: TRBJ2-3
v_call: TRBV9
cdr3_aa: CASSSRQKSTQYF

j_call: TRBJ2-7
v_call: TRBV20-1
cdr3_aa: CSASRGNYEQYF

j_call: TRBJ2-7
v_call: TRBV7-9
cdr3_aa: CASSSLRGRLPYEQYF

j_call: TRBJ1-6
v_call: TRBV5-5
cdr3_aa: CASSPRGARRNSPLHF

j_call: TRBJ2-7
v_call: TRBV6-5
cdr3_aa: CASSYQGGEQYF